The next 13 T cell receptor beta chains were all read from a single sample in a study of control samples from healthy donors and cancer patients. Some clones are missing from TCRdb's copy, which holds only in-frame ones; the method was immunoSEQ multiplex PCR. The sample carries around 130,000 clones, nearly 90% recorded once. Source material: blood. The receptor set was obtained from a man aged 50 or older in good health.

V is TRBV2 and J is TRBJ2-6, with TRBD2 matching over 8 bases. There are 16 residues in the CDR3. The ends lost 7 bases at V and 4 bases at J; junction bases unmatched: 9. Germline loops: CDR1 SNHLY, CDR2 FYNNEI. The CDR3 nucleotides are TGTGCCAGCACTCACGGGGGGGCGCAGGGGGCCAACGTCCTGACTTTC. Translating it yields CASTHGGAQGANVLTF.

This clone came up once. This chain connects TRBV7-3 to TRBJ2-5, with 8 bases lining up with TRBD1. Germline V gene data show CDR1 as SGHTA and CDR2 as FQGTGA. CDR3 length: 17 amino acids. V gave up 5 bases and J gave up 1 base; unmatched junction bases: 12. Here the CDR3 reads CASSTLGQGTSQETQYF. The DNA of the CDR3 is TGTGCCAGCAGCACCCTCGGACAGGGAACTTCCCAAGAGACCCAGTACTTC.

V and J are TRBV6-5 and TRBJ2-7; 8 positions match TRBD2. Germline assignment: CDR1 MNHEY and CDR2 SVGAGI. V trimming: 7 bases; J trimming: 1 base; junction bases outside the gene matches: 6. CDR3 length equals 14 residues. The CDR3 sequence is CASMQRGISYEQYF. The DNA of the CDR3 is TGTGCCAGCATGCAGCGGGGGATTTCCTACGAGCAGTACTTC.

J is TRBJ1-2 and V is TRBV7-2; weak D call: TRBD1 (5 bases). Germline V CDR1 and CDR2: SGHTA, FQGNSA. The CDR3 is made up of 13 amino acids. V gave up 1 base and J gave up 6 bases, with 9 bases separating them. In DNA form, the CDR3 reads TGTGCCAGCAGCTTAGGCAGGGCCGATGGCTACACCTTC. Its translation: CASSLGRADGYTF.

This clone was recorded once. CDR3 nucleotides: TGTGCCAGCAGTTCCACAGGGGGCTTCGGCTACACCTTC. This codes for CASSSTGGFGYTF. The chain couples TRBV28 to TRBJ1-2; the match to TRBD1 covers 9 bases. Losses at the gene ends were 4 bases for V and 8 bases for J; bases not matched to a gene: 5. The CDR3 runs 13 residues. Germline lookup yields CDR1 MDHEN and CDR2 SYDVKM.

CDR3: CSVKGQGSRNTEAFF. The CDR3, as DNA: TGCAGCGTAAAAGGACAGGGCAGCCGGAACACTGAAGCTTTCTTT. The genes are TRBV29-1 and TRBJ1-1; 8 positions match TRBD1. J was trimmed by 1 base and V by 6 bases; bases with no gene match: 10. The CDR3 has 15 amino acids. CDR1 and CDR2 from the germline V gene are SQVTM and ANQGSEA.

The gene calls are TRBV6-1 and TRBJ1-3; D unclear. The CDR3 has 12 amino acids. In germline, CDR1 is MNHNS, CDR2 SASEGT. V gave up 2 bases and J gave up 3 bases, with 2 bases separating them. The CDR3 sequence: CASSERGNTIYF. The CDR3 DNA follows: TGTGCCAGCAGTGAACGTGGAAACACCATATATTTT.

The V gene is TRBV5-1, the J gene TRBJ2-5; TRBD2 agrees at 14 bases. The CDR3 is made up of 16 amino acids. Germline V gives CDR1 SGHRS, CDR2 YFSETQ. V shed 4 bases and J 4 bases; nucleotides not matched to a gene: 6. CDR3 sequence reads: CASSRVGTSGGETQYF. CDR3 DNA sequence: TGCGCCAGCAGCCGGGTAGGGACTAGCGGGGGAGAGACCCAGTACTTC.

The CDR3 coding sequence is TGTGCCAGCAGTACCCCGAGGGACTACCAAGAGACCCAGTACTTC. Its translation: CASSTPRDYQETQYF. J is TRBJ2-5 and V is TRBV6-6; D might be TRBD2 (6 bases). Germline V lookup: CDR1 MNHNY, CDR2 SVGAGI (reference sequence). The CDR3 contains 15 residues. Trimming stripped 5 bases from V and 0 bases from J, with 13 bases between.

The gene calls are TRBV5-1 and TRBJ2-7; 10 bases agree with TRBD2. The CDR3 sequence is 15 residues long. V lost 0 bases and J lost 5; bases outside the gene matches: 5. Looked up from germline, CDR1 is SGHRS and CDR2 is YFSETQ. The CDR3 loop reads CASSLVGTSAHEQYF. As DNA, the CDR3 is TGCGCCAGCAGCTTGGTTGGGACTAGCGCCCACGAGCAGTACTTC.

The gene calls are TRBV10-2 and TRBJ2-1; 7 bases agree with TRBD1. J gave up 2 bases and V 4 bases, and 11 bases lay outside the gene matches. This CDR3 is built from 17 residues. Germline V gene sequence: CDR1 WSHSY, CDR2 SAAADI. CDR3 sequence: CASSAWKTGFTYNEQFF. The CDR3 region has the DNA TGCGCCAGCAGTGCCTGGAAGACAGGGTTTACCTACAATGAGCAGTTCTTC.

CDR3: CASSIFPRQGVNEQYF. CDR3 nucleotides: TGTGCCAGTAGTATCTTTCCTCGGCAGGGGGTTAACGAGCAGTACTTC. This chain connects TRBV19 to TRBJ2-7, with TRBD1 matching 7 bases. The CDR3 covers 16 residues. Germline CDR1 is LNHDA and CDR2 is SQIVND (reference sequence). The V segment lost 3 bases and the J segment 5 bases; nucleotides outside the gene matches: 13.

The V gene is TRBV12-3 or TRBV12-4, the J gene TRBJ2-5, with D perhaps TRBD1 or TRBD2 (5 bases each). V shed 6 bases and J shed 13 bases, with 15 bases lying between them. The CDR3 runs 11 residues. The CDR3 spells CASSRDHLRYF. The CDR3 nucleotides are TGTGCCAGCAGCCGGGACCACCTGAGGTACTTC.